A single sample gave rise to the 12 T cell receptor beta chains below, sequenced in a study of a mutant IDH1 vaccine in newly diagnosed glioma. Repertoires were generated with immunoSEQ multiplex PCR, while TCRdb's copy carries only in-frame clones and drops some. The data show around 30,000 clones, with around 80% seen just once and approximately 6.9% held by the top ten. Time point given: week 35, safety follow-up. Vaccination used 300 ug of mutant IDH1 20-mer peptide per dose, with topical imiquimod. The antigens for these receptors are not known. The material was PBMCs, obtained from a glioma patient whose treatment included an IDH1 peptide vaccine. Receptor source: a woman younger than 35 with glioma.

The V and J genes are TRBV19 and TRBJ1-3; no firm D call. From germline, CDR1 is LNHDA and CDR2 SQIVND (reference sequence). The CDR3 sequence is 14 residues long. The V end lost 7 bases, the J end lost 4 bases, and 14 bases lay between the germline ends. CDR3: CASTSASRGNTIYF. The CDR3 coding sequence is TGTGCCAGTACCTCAGCCTCCCGGGGAAACACCATATATTTT.

The chain has TRBV7-2 and TRBJ1-4; TRBD1 might be the D (5 bases). From germline, CDR1 is SGHTA and CDR2 FQGNSA. V lost 5 bases to trimming and J lost 6 bases, with 16 bases between them. The CDR3 extends over 15 amino acids. CDR3 residues: CASSPSLGDYEKLFF. Written as DNA, the CDR3 is TGTGCCAGCAGCCCGTCATTAGGGGATTATGAAAAACTGTTTTTT. Based on the CDR3 plus reference TRBV7-2 and TRBJ1-4, the full variable domain is GAGVSQSPSNKVTEKGKDVELRCDPISGHTALYWYRQSLGQGLEFLIYFQGNSAPDKSGLPSDRFSAERTGGSVSTLTIQRTQQEDSAVYLCASSPSLGDYEKLFFGSGTQLSVL.

This chain connects TRBV18 to TRBJ2-2; TRBD1 might be the D (6 bases). There are 14 residues in the CDR3. V was shortened by 0 bases and J by 6 bases, with 8 bases between the two germline ends. Per germline, CDR1 KGHSH and CDR2 LQKENI. The CDR3 is CASSPPSGAGELFF. The CDR3 DNA follows: TGTGCCAGCTCACCACCATCAGGGGCCGGGGAGCTGTTTTTT.

This clone was counted once. The chain recombines TRBV10-1 with TRBJ2-3; 8 positions agree with TRBD1. The CDR3 length is 18 residues. CDR1 and CDR2 from the germline V gene are WNHNN and SYGVQD (reference sequence). V gave up 9 bases and J gave up 4 bases; unmatched junction bases: 21. CDR3 nucleotides: TGCGCCAGAATTGGTCCATCGGGACAGGCAACTGTGGCAGATACGCAGTATTTT. Protein sequence: CARIGPSGQATVADTQYF.

CDR3: CASTPSRGVVYEQYF. CDR3 bases: TGTGCCAGCACACCTTCAAGGGGGGTGGTTTACGAGCAGTACTTC. The V call is TRBV7-9, the J call TRBJ2-7; D assignment may be TRBD1 or TRBD2 (6 bases each). CDR3 length: 15 residues. Trimming shortened V by 7 bases and J by 4 bases, and 20 bases separated the two germline ends. The germline V gene encodes CDR1 SEHNR and CDR2 FQNEAQ (reference sequence).

The chain links TRBV7-9 to TRBJ1-6; D is unclear. V was trimmed by 1 base and J by 8 bases, leaving 12 bases between them. CDR3 length equals 15 residues. Germline V gene sequence: CDR1 SEHNR, CDR2 FQNEAQ (reference sequence). The CDR3 sequence is CASSLDLVGYSPLHF. CDR3 nucleotide sequence: TGTGCCAGCAGCTTAGACCTCGTTGGGTATTCACCCCTCCACTTT.

This clone turned up a few times. The CDR3 sequence: CASRDRGRESEKLFF. CDR3 in DNA: TGTGCCAGCCGGGACAGGGGGCGCGAAAGTGAAAAACTGTTTTTT. This chain connects TRBV2 to TRBJ1-4, with 12 bases lining up with TRBD1. Germline V gene data show CDR1 as SNHLY and CDR2 as FYNNEI. With V trimmed by 8 bases and J by 7 bases, 8 bases remained unmatched. The CDR3 totals 15 residues. Variable domain in full (rest from reference TRBV2 and TRBJ1-4): EPEVTQTPSHQVTQMGQEVILRCVPISNHLYFYWYRQILGQKVEFLVSFYNNEISEKSEIFDDQFSVERPDGSNFTLKIRSTKLEDSAMYFCASRDRGRESEKLFFGSGTQLSVL.

This chain uses TRBV7-9 with TRBJ1-5; TRBD1 aligns across 10 bases. CDR1 is SEHNR and CDR2 is FQNEAQ in the germline V gene (reference sequence). After removal of 5 bases from V and 3 bases from J, the junction contained 7 bases not matched to a gene. This CDR3 region has 16 residues. In DNA form, the CDR3 reads TGTGCCAGCAGCACCTCGGACAGGGGGAACAATCAGCCCCAGCATTTT. Translated: CASSTSDRGNNQPQHF.

The rearrangement uses TRBV18 and TRBJ2-7, with D tentatively TRBD1 (6 bases). Trimming removed 0 bases from V and 7 bases from J, with 13 bases in between. There are 14 residues in the CDR3. Per the germline V gene, CDR1 is KGHSH and CDR2 is LQKENI. The CDR3 nucleotides are TGTGCCAGCTCACCACCGGGACACACGGATGAGCAGTACTTC. Translated, it gives CASSPPGHTDEQYF.

The rearrangement uses TRBV30 and TRBJ1-1; D is uncertain. Germline V gene data show CDR1 as GTSNPN and CDR2 as SVGIG (reference sequence). V lost 2 bases and J 1 base, leaving 8 bases between the germline ends. The CDR3 loop spans 13 amino acids. CDR3 sequence (DNA): TGTGCCTGGAGTTATGGAAAGAACACTGAAGCTTTCTTT. Translation: CAWSYGKNTEAFF.

V is TRBV11-3 and J is TRBJ1-1; the D is unclear. Trimming shortened V by 0 bases and J by 0 bases, and 8 bases separated the two germline ends. Germline V gives CDR1 SGHNT, CDR2 YENEEA. The CDR3 spans 15 residues. CDR3 nucleotide sequence: TGTGCCAGCAGCTTAGAGGCGGTAGTGAACACTGAAGCTTTCTTT. Its translation is CASSLEAVVNTEAFF.

The chain employs TRBV19 and TRBJ2-1; D is uncertain. The CDR3 consists of 15 residues. CDR1 LNHDA and CDR2 SQIVND come from the germline V gene (reference sequence). The ends were cut back, 4 bases at V and 9 bases at J, with 19 bases in the middle. This CDR3 reads CASSSRQPLKGEQFF. For the CDR3, the DNA is TGTGCCAGTAGTAGTAGGCAGCCCCTGAAGGGTGAGCAGTTCTTC.